The 12 T cell receptor beta chains below were found in one sample sequenced in a study of CD8 T cells in Susac syndrome. With random hexamers, roughly 0.5 to 1 ug RNA was reverse transcribed. TCRdb recomputed calls from the immunoSEQ multiplex PCR reads with MiXCR, one row per CDR3 protein. The sample has some 120,000 distinct CDR3 sequences; roughly 89% are singletons. The sequencing sample was made of CD8+ T cells from PBMCs. The origin of the receptors is a human donor with multiple sclerosis.

V gene TRBV6-2 or TRBV6-3 combines with J gene TRBJ1-1; 10 nucleotides agree with TRBD1. With 0 bases clipped from V and 4 bases from J, the junction kept 5 bases outside the gene matches. This CDR3 comprises 16 residues. Germline V lookup: CDR1 MNHEY, CDR2 SVGEGT. CDR3 sequence reads: CASSYSRTGGSTEAFF. The CDR3 coding sequence is TGTGCCAGCAGTTACTCGAGGACAGGGGGAAGCACTGAAGCTTTCTTT.

V usage is TRBV28 and J usage is TRBJ2-5; a weak D match, TRBD1 (6 bases). Trimming removed 11 bases from V and 4 bases from J, with 17 bases in between. The CDR3 is 13 residues long. Germline V CDR1 and CDR2: MDHEN, SYDVKM. The CDR3 DNA reads as TGTGCCTCCGGGACACAGGCGGGAGAGACCCAGTACTTC. Protein: CASGTQAGETQYF.

The rearrangement uses TRBV9 and TRBJ1-5; D uncertain. Germline V gives CDR1 SGDLS, CDR2 YYNGEE. This CDR3 has 15 residues. V was shortened by 3 bases and J by 0 bases, with 10 bases between the two germline ends. The CDR3 protein is CASSDGSHSNQPQHF. CDR3 in DNA: TGTGCCAGCAGCGACGGCTCTCATAGCAATCAGCCCCAGCATTTT.

This clonotype has only one observation. The chain joins TRBV5-1 to TRBJ2-5; D is uncertain. Germline values: CDR1 SGHRS, CDR2 YFSETQ. V was cut by 2 bases and J by 10 bases, with 12 bases left in between. The CDR3 has 12 residues. CDR3 in amino acids: CASSFPGSDQYF. DNA of the CDR3: TGCGCCAGCAGCTTCCCCGGGTCAGACCAGTACTTC.

This clonotype was seen a single time. This chain joins TRBV4-1 and TRBJ1-2; D is perhaps TRBD1 (5 bases). Trimming cost V 3 bases and J 0 bases, with 8 bases left between them. The CDR3 sequence is 14 residues long. Germline V CDR1 and CDR2: MGHRA, YSYEKL. The CDR3 reads CASSQGTANYGYTF. As DNA, the CDR3 is TGCGCCAGCAGCCAGGGGACGGCTAACTATGGCTACACCTTC.

This chain connects TRBV6-2 or TRBV6-3 to TRBJ1-5; no reliable D call. The germline V and J ends were trimmed by 2 bases and 5 bases, with 10 bases remaining between them. This CDR3 is 14 amino acids long. Germline V gives CDR1 MNHEY, CDR2 SVGEGT. The CDR3 coding sequence is TGTGCCAGCAGTTACGCCCTAGATTATCAGCCCCAGCATTTT. Its protein is CASSYALDYQPQHF.

This chain joins TRBV4-1 and TRBJ2-1; no firm D call. CDR3 length: 15 amino acids. Trimming shortened V by 0 bases and J by 5 bases, and 11 bases separated the two germline ends. Germline V lookup: CDR1 MGHRA, CDR2 YSYEKL. CDR3 DNA sequence: TGCGCCAGCAGCCAAGATGCCCTTGTTGACAATGAGCAGTTCTTC. Translating it yields CASSQDALVDNEQFF.

The chain couples TRBV14 to TRBJ1-1; the D gene is possibly TRBD1 (5 bases). V lost 5 bases to trimming and J lost 8 bases, with 15 bases between them. Germline assignment: CDR1 SGHDN and CDR2 FVKESK. The CDR3 consists of 13 residues. CDR3 amino acids: CASSKGRVEEAFF. In nucleotides, the CDR3 is TGTGCCAGCAGCAAGGGGCGAGTGGAGGAAGCTTTCTTT.

This chain joins TRBV29-1 and TRBJ2-2, with D possibly TRBD2 on 6 matching bases. The germline V gene encodes CDR1 SQVTM and CDR2 ANQGSEA. The V end lost 5 bases, the J end lost 2 bases, and 9 bases lay between the germline ends. The CDR3 covers 13 residues. The CDR3 bases are TGCAGCGTTAGGAGGGTTAACACCGGGGAGCTGTTTTTT. This sequence encodes CSVRRVNTGELFF.

This clonotype was recorded once. J is TRBJ1-5 and V is TRBV19; 7 bases fit TRBD1. The CDR3 is made up of 18 amino acids. The V gene's germline CDR1 is LNHDA and CDR2 SQIVND (reference sequence). J lost 7 bases, V lost 1 base, and 16 bases had no gene match. As DNA, the CDR3 is TGTGCCAGTAGTATAGGGGCGGGGACAGCTTCTTACTTACAGCCCCAGCATTTT. This codes for CASSIGAGTASYLQPQHF.

The chain couples TRBV20-1 to TRBJ1-4, with 7 bases matching TRBD1. The V segment lost 0 bases and the J segment 8 bases; nucleotides outside the gene matches: 9. Germline V gives CDR1 DFQATT, CDR2 SNEGSKA (reference sequence). CDR3 size: 15 residues. DNA for the CDR3: TGCAGTGCTAGAGATCGGGAGGGGGCTTGGGAAAAACTGTTTTTT. Amino acid sequence: CSARDREGAWEKLFF.

The chain uses TRBV29-1 and TRBJ2-7, with 8 bases fitting TRBD1. Looked up from germline, CDR1 is SQVTM and CDR2 is ANQGSEA. Germline trimming cut 4 bases from V and 3 bases from J; bases unmatched to any gene: 2. The CDR3 extends over 12 amino acids. The CDR3 coding sequence is TGCAGCGTTGGAGACAGGGGCTACGAGCAGTACTTC. Its protein is CSVGDRGYEQYF.